The 10 T cell receptor beta chains reported below all come from one sample, sequenced in a study of T-cell memory formation after mild COVID-19. MiXCR was run by TCRdb on the 5' RACE reads, yielding one entry per CDR3 protein. The sample comprises approximately 350,000 distinct CDR3 sequences, 13% of which are singletons, and roughly 23% rests with the top ten. Sequencing was carried out using PBMCs or a T cell subset sorted from them (not recorded which). The receptors here all came from a man aged 18 to 29 who had mild COVID-19 (a few samples of this study predate the infection). Cell type and time point are not known.

This clonotype appeared a few times. V usage is TRBV5-5 and J usage is TRBJ2-7; possibly TRBD2 for D (5 bases). With 2 bases removed from V and 0 bases from J, the gap between germline ends came to 12 bases. Looked up from germline, CDR1 is SGHKS and CDR2 is YYEKEE (reference sequence). The CDR3 contains 15 residues. The CDR3 protein is CASSFTTGSSYEQYF. CDR3 in DNA: TGTGCCAGCAGCTTCACGACGGGGAGCTCCTACGAGCAGTACTTC.

The genes are TRBV25-1 and TRBJ2-5; 9 bases align to TRBD2. This CDR3 has 14 residues. Trimming took 3 bases from V and 5 from J; bases not matched to a gene: 4. Germline CDR1 is MGHDK and CDR2 is SYGVNS. CDR3: CASSDASGVETQYF. CDR3 sequence (DNA): TGTGCCAGCAGTGATGCTAGCGGGGTGGAGACCCAGTACTTC.

This clonotype was observed a single time. The J gene is TRBJ2-1, the V gene TRBV5-1; D not resolved. Looked up from germline, CDR1 is SGHRS and CDR2 is YFSETQ. V lost 0 bases and J lost 1, with 11 bases in between. CDR3 size: 16 residues. In DNA, the CDR3 is TGCGCCAGCAGCTTGGAGACGCTAGGTTCCTACAATGAGCAGTTCTTC. It yields the protein CASSLETLGSYNEQFF.

The CDR3 sequence: CATSRSQTDFSTDTQYF. The CDR3 nucleotides are TGTGCCACCAGCAGGAGCCAGACCGATTTTAGCACAGATACGCAGTATTTT. The chain has TRBV15 and TRBJ2-3; D call uncertain. Trimming removed 3 bases at V and 0 bases at J, with 16 bases between. Germline loops: CDR1 LNHNV, CDR2 YYDKDF (reference sequence). The CDR3 is made up of 17 amino acids.

Written as DNA, the CDR3 is TGCAGTGCTCCAGACGGGCGCCGGGCCTATGGCTACACCTTC. Its protein product is CSAPDGRRAYGYTF. This chain uses TRBV20-1 with TRBJ1-2; D not resolved. Germline assignment: CDR1 DFQATT and CDR2 SNEGSKA (reference sequence). V was shortened by 5 bases and J by 4 bases, with 17 bases between the two germline ends. CDR3 length: 14 amino acids.

In its sample, this clonotype was seen a few times. The gene calls are TRBV5-5 and TRBJ1-6; D unclear. Trimming left V 1 base short and J 9 bases short, with 14 bases between. The germline V gene has CDR1 SGHKS and CDR2 YYEKEE (reference sequence). The CDR3 spans 15 residues. CDR3 DNA: TGTGCCAGCAGCTTGAGACATGCATCTGTTTCACCCCTCCACTTT. This translates into CASSLRHASVSPLHF. Looking up the rest from reference TRBV5-5 and TRBJ1-6 gives the full variable domain: DAGVTQSPTHLIKTRGQQVTLRCSPISGHKSVSWYQQVLGQGPQFIFQYYEKEERGRGNFPDRFSARQFPNYSSELNVNALLLGDSALYLCASSLRHASVSPLHFGNGTRLTVT.

The table lists this clonotype with a few counts. V and J are TRBV4-2 and TRBJ2-7, with TRBD1 matching over 7 bases. Per germline, CDR1 LGHNA and CDR2 YNFKEQ. V dropped 5 bases and J dropped 3; count of bases not matched to a gene: 4. The CDR3 covers 13 residues. The chain's CDR3 is CASSSYRGYEQYF. CDR3 nucleotide sequence: TGTGCCAGCAGCAGCTACAGGGGCTACGAGCAGTACTTC.

The CDR3 sequence is CASSQAGQILLSYNSPLHF. As DNA, the CDR3 is TGCGCCAGCAGCCAAGCGGGACAGATCCTTCTTTCCTATAATTCACCCCTCCACTTT. The V gene is TRBV4-1, the J gene TRBJ1-6; 7 nucleotides agree with TRBD1. The germline CDR1 and CDR2 sequences are MGHRA and YSYEKL. This CDR3 contains 19 residues. J gave up 1 base and V 1 base, and 10 bases lay outside the gene matches.

This clonotype came up a few times. V and J are TRBV4-3 and TRBJ1-6; D not resolved. The V and J ends lost 0 bases and 7 bases respectively, with 4 bases between them. The germline V gene encodes CDR1 LGHNA and CDR2 YSLEER. The CDR3 sequence is 13 residues long. The CDR3 loop is CASSQEGNSPLHF. CDR3 nucleotides: TGCGCCAGCAGCCAAGAGGGGAATTCACCCCTCCACTTT.

This clonotype was counted only a few times. The V call is TRBV19, the J call TRBJ1-1; 11 nucleotides match TRBD1. Germline CDR1 LNHDA, CDR2 SQIVND (reference sequence). V shed 3 bases and J 7 bases; nucleotides not matched to a gene: 4. The CDR3 is 14 residues long. CDR3 sequence reads: CASSMGQGGIEAFF. Here the CDR3 DNA reads TGTGCCAGTAGTATGGGACAGGGGGGTATTGAAGCTTTCTTT. The full variable domain, with the rest looked up from reference TRBV19 and TRBJ1-1, is DGGITQSPKYLFRKEGQNVTLSCEQNLNHDAMYWYRQDPGQGLRLIYYSQIVNDFQKGDIAEGYSVSREKKESFPLTVTSAQKNPTAFYLCASSMGQGGIEAFFGQGTRLTVV.